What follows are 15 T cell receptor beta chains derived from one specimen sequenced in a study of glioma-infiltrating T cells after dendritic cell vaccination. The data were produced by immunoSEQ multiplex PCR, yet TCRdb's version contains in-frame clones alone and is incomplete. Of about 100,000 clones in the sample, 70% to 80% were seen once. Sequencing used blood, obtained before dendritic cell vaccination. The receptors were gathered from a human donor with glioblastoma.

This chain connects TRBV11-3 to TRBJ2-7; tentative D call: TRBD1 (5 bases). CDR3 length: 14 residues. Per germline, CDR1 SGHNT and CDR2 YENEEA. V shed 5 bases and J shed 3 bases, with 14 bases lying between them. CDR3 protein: CASSRDSQLYEQYF. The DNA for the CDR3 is TGTGCCAGCAGCAGAGACAGCCAGCTCTACGAGCAGTACTTC.

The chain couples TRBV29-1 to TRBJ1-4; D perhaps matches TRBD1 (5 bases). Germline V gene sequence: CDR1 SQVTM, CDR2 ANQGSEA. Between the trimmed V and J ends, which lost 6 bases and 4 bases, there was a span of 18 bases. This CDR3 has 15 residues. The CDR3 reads CSVLGGEAFNEKLFF. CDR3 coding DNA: TGCAGCGTCTTGGGGGGGGAAGCCTTTAATGAAAAACTGTTTTTT.

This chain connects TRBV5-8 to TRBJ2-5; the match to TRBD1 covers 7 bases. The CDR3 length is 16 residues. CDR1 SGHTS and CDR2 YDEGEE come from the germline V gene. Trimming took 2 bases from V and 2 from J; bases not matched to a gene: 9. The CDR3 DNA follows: TGTGCCAGCAGCTTCACCAGGGGGTTTAGGCAAGAGACCCAGTACTTC. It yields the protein CASSFTRGFRQETQYF.

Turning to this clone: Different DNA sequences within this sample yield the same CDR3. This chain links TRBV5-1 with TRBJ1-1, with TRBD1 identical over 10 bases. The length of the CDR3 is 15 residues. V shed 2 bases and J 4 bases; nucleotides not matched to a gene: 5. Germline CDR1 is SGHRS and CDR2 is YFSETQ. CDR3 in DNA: TGCGCCAGCAGCTTTTCGGACAGGGGGAGCACTGAAGCTTTCTTT. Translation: CASSFSDRGSTEAFF.

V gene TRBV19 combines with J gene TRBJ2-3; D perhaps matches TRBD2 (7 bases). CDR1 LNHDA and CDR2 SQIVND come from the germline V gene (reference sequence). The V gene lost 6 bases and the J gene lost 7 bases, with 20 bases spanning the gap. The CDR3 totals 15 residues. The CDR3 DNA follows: TGTGCCAGTAGGGCTCGGGGGGCCTTGGTTAATACGCAGTATTTT. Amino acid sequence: CASRARGALVNTQYF.

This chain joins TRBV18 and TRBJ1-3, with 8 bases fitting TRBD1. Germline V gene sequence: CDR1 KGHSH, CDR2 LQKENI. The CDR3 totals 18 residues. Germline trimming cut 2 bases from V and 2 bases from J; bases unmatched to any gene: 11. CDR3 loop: CASSPKRTGYAPGNTIYF. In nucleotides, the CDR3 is TGTGCCAGCTCACCAAAGCGGACAGGGTATGCCCCTGGAAACACCATATATTTT. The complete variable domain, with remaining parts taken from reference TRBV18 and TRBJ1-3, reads NAGVMQNPRHLVRRRGQEARLRCSPMKGHSHVYWYRQLPEEGLKFMVYLQKENIIDESGMPKERFSAEFPKEGPSILRIQQVVRGDSAAYFCASSPKRTGYAPGNTIYFGEGSWLTVV.

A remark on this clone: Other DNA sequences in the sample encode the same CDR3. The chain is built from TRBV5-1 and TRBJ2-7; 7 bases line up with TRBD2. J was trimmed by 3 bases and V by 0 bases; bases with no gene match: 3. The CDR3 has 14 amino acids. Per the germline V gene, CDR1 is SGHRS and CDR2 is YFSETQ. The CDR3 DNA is TGCGCCAGCAGCTTGGACCGCGGGGGCTACGAGCAGTACTTC. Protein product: CASSLDRGGYEQYF.

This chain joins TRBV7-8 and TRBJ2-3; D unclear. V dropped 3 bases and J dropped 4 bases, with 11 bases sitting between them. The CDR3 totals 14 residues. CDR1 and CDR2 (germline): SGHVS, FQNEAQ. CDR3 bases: TGTGCCAGCAGCTTCCCCTGGTGGCCAGATACGCAGTATTTT. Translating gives CASSFPWWPDTQYF. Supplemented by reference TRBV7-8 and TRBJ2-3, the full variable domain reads GAGVSQSPRYKVAKRGQDVALRCDPISGHVSLFWYQQALGQGPEFLTYFQNEAQLDKSGLPSDRFFAERPEGSVSTLKIQRTQQEDSAVYLCASSFPWWPDTQYFGPGTRLTVL.

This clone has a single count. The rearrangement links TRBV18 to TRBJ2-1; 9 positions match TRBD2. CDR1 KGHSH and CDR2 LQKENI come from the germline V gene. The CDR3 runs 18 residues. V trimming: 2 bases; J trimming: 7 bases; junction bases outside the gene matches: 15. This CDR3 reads CASSPGPPGLAGTNEQFF. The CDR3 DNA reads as TGTGCCAGCTCACCAGGACCACCGGGGCTAGCGGGGACTAATGAGCAGTTCTTC. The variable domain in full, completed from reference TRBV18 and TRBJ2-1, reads NAGVMQNPRHLVRRRGQEARLRCSPMKGHSHVYWYRQLPEEGLKFMVYLQKENIIDESGMPKERFSAEFPKEGPSILRIQQVVRGDSAAYFCASSPGPPGLAGTNEQFFGPGTRLTVL.

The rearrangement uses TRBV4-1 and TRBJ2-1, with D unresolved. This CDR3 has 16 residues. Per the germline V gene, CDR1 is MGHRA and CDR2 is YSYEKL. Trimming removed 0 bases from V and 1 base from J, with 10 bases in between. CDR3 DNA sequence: TGCGCCAGCAGCCAAGAGCTAGGTGGGTCCTACAATGAGCAGTTCTTC. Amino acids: CASSQELGGSYNEQFF.

CDR3 region: CASSYGGGAKGYTF. The DNA for the CDR3 is TGTGCCAGCAGTTACGGTGGGGGGGCAAAGGGCTACACCTTC. The chain couples TRBV6-5 to TRBJ1-2; a possible D gene is TRBD1 (6 bases). Trimming took 2 bases from V and 8 from J, leaving 15 bases between them. Germline V gene data show CDR1 as MNHEY and CDR2 as SVGAGI. This CDR3 comprises 14 residues.

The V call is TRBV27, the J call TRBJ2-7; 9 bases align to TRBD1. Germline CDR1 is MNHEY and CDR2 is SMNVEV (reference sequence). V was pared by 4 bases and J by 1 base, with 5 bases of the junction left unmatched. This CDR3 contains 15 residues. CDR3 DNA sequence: TGTGCCAGCAGTTCGGGACAGGGAATATCCTACGAGCAGTACTTC. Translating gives CASSSGQGISYEQYF.

The CDR3 is CASSLLFGLAGPSQETQYF. DNA of the CDR3: TGTGCCAGCAGTTTACTATTCGGACTAGCGGGGCCTAGCCAAGAGACCCAGTACTTC. The chain combines TRBV28 with TRBJ2-5, with TRBD2 identical over 12 bases. There are 19 residues in the CDR3. The ends lost 2 bases at V and 1 base at J; junction bases unmatched: 11. Germline values: CDR1 MDHEN, CDR2 SYDVKM.

CDR3 sequence reads: CASNSGGGIDQPQHF. CDR3 coding DNA: TGCGCCAGCAACAGTGGGGGCGGAATCGATCAGCCCCAGCATTTT. The V and J genes are TRBV10-2 and TRBJ1-5, with TRBD1 as a possible D gene (6 bases). Between the trimmed V and J ends, which lost 7 bases and 5 bases, there was a span of 18 bases. CDR1 WSHSY and CDR2 SAAADI come from the germline V gene. The CDR3 covers 15 residues.

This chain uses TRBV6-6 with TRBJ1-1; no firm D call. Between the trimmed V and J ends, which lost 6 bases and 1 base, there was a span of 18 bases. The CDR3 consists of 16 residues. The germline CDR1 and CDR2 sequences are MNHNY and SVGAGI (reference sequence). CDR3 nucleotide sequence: TGTGCCAGCAGGAAAACCTCCGGGTTTGAGAACACTGAAGCTTTCTTT. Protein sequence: CASRKTSGFENTEAFF.